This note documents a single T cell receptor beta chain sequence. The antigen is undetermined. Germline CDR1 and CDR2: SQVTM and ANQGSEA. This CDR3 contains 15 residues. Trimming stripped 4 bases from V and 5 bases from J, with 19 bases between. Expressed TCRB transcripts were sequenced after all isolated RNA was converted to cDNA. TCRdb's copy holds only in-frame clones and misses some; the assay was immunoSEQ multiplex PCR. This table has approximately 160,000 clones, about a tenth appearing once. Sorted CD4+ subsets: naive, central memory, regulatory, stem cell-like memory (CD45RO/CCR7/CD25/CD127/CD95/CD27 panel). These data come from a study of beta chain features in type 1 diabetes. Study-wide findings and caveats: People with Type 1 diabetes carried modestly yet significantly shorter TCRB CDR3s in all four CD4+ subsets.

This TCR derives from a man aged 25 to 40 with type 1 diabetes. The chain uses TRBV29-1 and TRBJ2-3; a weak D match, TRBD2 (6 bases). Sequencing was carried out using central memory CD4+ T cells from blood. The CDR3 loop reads CSVGGTPIRVDTQYF. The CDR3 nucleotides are TGCAGCGTTGGTGGGACTCCCATTCGGGTAGATACGCAGTATTTT.